This T cell receptor (beta chain) stems from a study of T cells in Graves' hyperthyroidism and ophthalmopathy. The CDR3 totals 13 residues. Trimming took off 5 bases at V and 8 bases at J, with 15 bases between the two ends. This clonotype was counted at least ten times. The source material, RNA transcripts, was used to amplify TCR beta CDR3 regions. HTBI primers drove first-round RT-PCR of the TCR CDR3. MiXCR was run by TCRdb on the multiplex PCR reads, yielding one entry per CDR3 protein. The table includes under 750,000 distinct CDR3 sequences, about 17% detected once. The chain combines TRBV12-3 or TRBV12-4 with TRBJ1-2; tentatively, D is TRBD1 (6 bases). The material sequenced was blood. The receptor's source is a woman aged 45 to 65 with Graves' hyperthyroidism that later progressed to Graves' ophthalmopathy. CDR3 loop: CASSIRGAGGYTF. In DNA form, the CDR3 reads TGTGCCAGCAGTATCAGGGGCGCGGGGGGCTACACCTTC.